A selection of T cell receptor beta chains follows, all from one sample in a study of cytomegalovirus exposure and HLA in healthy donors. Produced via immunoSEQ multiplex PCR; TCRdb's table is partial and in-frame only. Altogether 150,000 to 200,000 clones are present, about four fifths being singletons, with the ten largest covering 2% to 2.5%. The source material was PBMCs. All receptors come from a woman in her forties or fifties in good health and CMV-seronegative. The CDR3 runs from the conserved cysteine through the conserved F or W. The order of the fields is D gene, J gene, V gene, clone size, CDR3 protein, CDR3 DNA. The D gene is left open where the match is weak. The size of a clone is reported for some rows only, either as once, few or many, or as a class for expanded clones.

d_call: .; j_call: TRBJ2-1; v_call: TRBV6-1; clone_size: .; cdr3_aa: CASSEAGTASVQQFF; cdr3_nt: TGTGCCAGCAGTGAGGCGGGTACCGCCTCGGTTCAGCAGTTCTTC
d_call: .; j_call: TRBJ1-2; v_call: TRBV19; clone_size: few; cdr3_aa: CASSIEGRDAGGYTF; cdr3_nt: TGTGCCAGTAGTATAGAGGGCAGGGATGCTGGTGGCTACACCTTC
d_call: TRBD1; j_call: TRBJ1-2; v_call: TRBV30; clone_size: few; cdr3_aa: CAWSTAGTGVYGYTF; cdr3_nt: TGTGCCTGGAGTACAGCCGGGACAGGGGTCTATGGCTACACCTTC
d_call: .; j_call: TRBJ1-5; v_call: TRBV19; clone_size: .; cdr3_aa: CASRSGNQPQHF; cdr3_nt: TGTGCCAGTAGGTCTGGCAATCAGCCCCAGCATTTT
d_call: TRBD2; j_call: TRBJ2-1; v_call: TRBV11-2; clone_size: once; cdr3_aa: CASSQRASGNFYNEQFF; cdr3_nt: TGTGCCAGCAGTCAGAGGGCTAGCGGGAACTTCTACAATGAGCAGTTCTTC
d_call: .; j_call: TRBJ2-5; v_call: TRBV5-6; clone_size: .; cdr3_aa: CASSYSGTETQYF; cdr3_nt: TGTGCCAGCAGCTACTCGGGAACAGAGACCCAGTACTTC
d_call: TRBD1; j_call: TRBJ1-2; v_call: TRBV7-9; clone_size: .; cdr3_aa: CASSRGQNYGYTF; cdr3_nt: TGTGCCAGCAGCCGGGGACAGAACTATGGCTACACCTTC
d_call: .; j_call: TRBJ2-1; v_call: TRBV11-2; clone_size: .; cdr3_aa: CASSLDLRNLYNEQFF; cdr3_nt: TGTGCCAGCAGCTTAGATCTGCGGAATCTCTACAATGAGCAGTTCTTC
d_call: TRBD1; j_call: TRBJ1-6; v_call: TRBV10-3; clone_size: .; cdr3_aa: CASSYGGQGNSPLHF; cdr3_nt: TGTGCCAGCAGTTACGGAGGACAGGGGAATTCACCCCTCCACTTT
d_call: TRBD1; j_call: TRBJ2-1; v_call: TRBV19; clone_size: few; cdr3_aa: CASKGTGLRNEQFF; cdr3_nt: TGTGCCAGTAAGGGGACAGGGCTTCGGAATGAGCAGTTCTTC
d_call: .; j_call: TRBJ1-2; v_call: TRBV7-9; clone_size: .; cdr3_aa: CASSLGAGERHGYTF; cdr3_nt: TGTGCCAGCAGCTTAGGCGCAGGGGAAAGACATGGCTACACCTTC
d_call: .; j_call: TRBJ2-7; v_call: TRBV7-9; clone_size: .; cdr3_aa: CASRKTDEGRGQYF; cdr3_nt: TGTGCCAGCAGAAAAACAGATGAGGGCCGTGGACAGTACTTC
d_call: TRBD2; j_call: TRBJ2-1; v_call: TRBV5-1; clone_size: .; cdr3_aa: CASSQGGLAGSPSYNEQFF; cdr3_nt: TGCGCCAGCAGCCAAGGGGGACTAGCGGGGAGCCCTTCCTACAATGAGCAGTTCTTC
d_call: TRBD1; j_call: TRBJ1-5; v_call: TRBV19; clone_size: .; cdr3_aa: CASTRQGGNQPQHF; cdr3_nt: TGTGCCAGTACCAGACAGGGGGGCAATCAGCCCCAGCATTTT
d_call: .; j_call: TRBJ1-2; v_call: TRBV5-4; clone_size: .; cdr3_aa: CASSLERYGYTF; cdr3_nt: TGTGCCAGCAGCTTGGAGCGATATGGCTACACCTTC
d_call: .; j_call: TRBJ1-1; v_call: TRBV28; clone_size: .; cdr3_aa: CASSLGGVHTEAFF; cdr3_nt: TGTGCCAGCAGTCTTGGGGGGGTCCACACTGAAGCTTTCTTT
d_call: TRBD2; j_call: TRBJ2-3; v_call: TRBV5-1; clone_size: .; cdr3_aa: CASSGGLAGGTDTQYF; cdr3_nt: TGCGCCAGCAGCGGAGGACTAGCGGGAGGCACAGATACGCAGTATTTT
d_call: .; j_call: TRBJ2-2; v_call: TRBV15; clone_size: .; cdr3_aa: CATSSREGELFF; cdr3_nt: TGTGCCACCAGCAGCAGGGAAGGGGAGCTGTTTTTT
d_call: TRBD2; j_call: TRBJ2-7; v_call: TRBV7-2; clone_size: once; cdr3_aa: CASSFGGLAGAYEQYF; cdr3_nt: TGTGCCAGCAGCTTTGGGGGACTAGCGGGGGCGTACGAGCAGTACTTC
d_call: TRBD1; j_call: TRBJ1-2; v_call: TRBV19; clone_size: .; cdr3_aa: CASSIDAGQLYGYTF; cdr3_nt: TGTGCCAGTAGTATAGATGCGGGACAGCTCTATGGCTACACCTTC
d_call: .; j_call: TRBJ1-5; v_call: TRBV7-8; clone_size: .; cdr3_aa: CASSLASIKYRNQPQHF; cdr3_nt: TGTGCCAGCAGCTTAGCGAGTATTAAATATCGCAATCAGCCCCAGCATTTT
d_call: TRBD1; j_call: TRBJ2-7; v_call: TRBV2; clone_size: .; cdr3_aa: CASSYRDRVHEQYF; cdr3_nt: TGTGCCAGCAGTTACCGGGACAGGGTCCACGAGCAGTACTTC
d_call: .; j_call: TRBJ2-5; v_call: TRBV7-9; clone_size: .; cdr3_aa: CASSLVGGAETQYF; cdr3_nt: TGTGCCAGCAGCTTAGTAGGGGGGGCCGAGACCCAGTACTTC
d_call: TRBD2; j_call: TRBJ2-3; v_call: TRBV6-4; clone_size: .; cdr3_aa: CASSDSGRADTQYF; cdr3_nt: TGTGCCAGCAGTGACTCGGGGAGGGCAGATACGCAGTATTTT
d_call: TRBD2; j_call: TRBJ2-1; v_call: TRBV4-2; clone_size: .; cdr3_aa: CASSQGPRASGGYNEQFF; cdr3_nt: TGTGCCAGCAGCCAGGGCCCCCGGGCTAGCGGGGGTTACAATGAGCAGTTCTTC
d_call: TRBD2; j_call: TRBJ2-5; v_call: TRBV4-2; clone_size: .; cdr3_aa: CASSQDSRLAGGETQYF; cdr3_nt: TGTGCCAGCAGCCAAGATTCAAGGCTAGCGGGAGGAGAGACCCAGTACTTC
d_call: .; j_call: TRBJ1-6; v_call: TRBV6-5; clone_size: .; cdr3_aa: CASSSDRNSPLHF; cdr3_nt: TGTGCCAGCAGTTCCGACAGGAATTCACCCCTCCACTTT
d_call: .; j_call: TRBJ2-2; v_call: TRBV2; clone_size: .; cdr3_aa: CASSVTVNTGELFF; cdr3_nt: TGTGCCAGCAGTGTTACAGTGAACACCGGGGAGCTGTTTTTT
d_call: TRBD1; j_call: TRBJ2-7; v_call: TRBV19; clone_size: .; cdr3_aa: CASSTRTGTYEQYF; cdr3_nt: TGTGCCAGTAGTACCCGGACAGGAACCTACGAGCAGTACTTC
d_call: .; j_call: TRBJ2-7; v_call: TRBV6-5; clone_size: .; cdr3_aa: CASSSVTQQYF; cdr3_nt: TGTGCCAGCAGTTCGGTTACCCAGCAGTACTTC
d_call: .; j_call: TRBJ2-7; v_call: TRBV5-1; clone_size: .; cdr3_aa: CASRVRDGSYEQYF; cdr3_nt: TGCGCCAGCAGGGTGCGGGACGGATCCTACGAGCAGTACTTC
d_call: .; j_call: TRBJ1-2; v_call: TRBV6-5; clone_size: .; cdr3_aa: CASSYSLTYNYGYTF; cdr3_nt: TGTGCCAGCAGTTACTCCCTTACATACAACTATGGCTACACCTTC
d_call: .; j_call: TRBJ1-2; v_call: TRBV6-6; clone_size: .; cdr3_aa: CASSFPKEQTYGYTF; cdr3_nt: TGTGCCAGCAGTTTCCCCAAGGAACAGACCTATGGCTACACCTTC
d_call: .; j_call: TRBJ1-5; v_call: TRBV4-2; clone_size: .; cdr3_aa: CASSQDSGVQPQHF; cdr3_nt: TGTGCCAGCAGCCAAGATAGTGGAGTTCAGCCCCAGCATTTT
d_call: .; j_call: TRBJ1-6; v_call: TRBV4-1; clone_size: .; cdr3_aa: CASSQGSGPGNSPLHF; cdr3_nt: TGCGCCAGCAGCCAGGGCTCCGGGCCAGGGAATTCACCCCTCCACTTT
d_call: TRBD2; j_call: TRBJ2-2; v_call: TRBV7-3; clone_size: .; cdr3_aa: CASSLTGGTDTGELFF; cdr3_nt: TGTGCCAGCAGCTTAACGGGGGGGACGGATACCGGGGAGCTGTTTTTT
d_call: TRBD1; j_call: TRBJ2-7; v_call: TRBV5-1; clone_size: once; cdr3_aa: CASSQDWTGFYEQYF; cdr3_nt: TGCGCCAGCAGCCAAGATTGGACAGGGTTTTACGAGCAGTACTTC
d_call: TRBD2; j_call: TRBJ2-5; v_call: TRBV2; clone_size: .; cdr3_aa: CASSEGGAGQETQYF; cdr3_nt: TGTGCCAGCAGTGAAGGGGGAGCGGGACAAGAGACCCAGTACTTC
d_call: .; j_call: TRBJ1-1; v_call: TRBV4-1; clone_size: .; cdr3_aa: CASSQAGVTEAFF; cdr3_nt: TGCGCCAGCAGCCAGGCAGGGGTCACTGAAGCTTTCTTT
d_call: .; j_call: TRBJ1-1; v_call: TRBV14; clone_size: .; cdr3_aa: CASRRELNTEAFF; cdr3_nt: TGTGCCAGCAGGCGGGAGTTGAACACTGAAGCTTTCTTT
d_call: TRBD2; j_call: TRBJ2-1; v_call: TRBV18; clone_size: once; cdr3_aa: CASSPTTSNYNEQFF; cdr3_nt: TGTGCCAGCTCACCAACGACTAGCAACTACAATGAGCAGTTCTTC
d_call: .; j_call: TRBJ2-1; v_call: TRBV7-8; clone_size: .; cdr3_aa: CASSPRASAYNEQFF; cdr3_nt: TGTGCCAGCAGCCCTCGGGCTAGCGCCTACAATGAGCAGTTCTTC
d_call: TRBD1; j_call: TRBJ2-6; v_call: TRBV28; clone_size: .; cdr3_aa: CASRTTGTSGANVLTF; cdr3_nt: TGTGCCAGCAGAACGACAGGGACCTCTGGGGCCAACGTCCTGACTTTC
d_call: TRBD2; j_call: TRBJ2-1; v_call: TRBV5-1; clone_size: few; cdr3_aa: CASSLTSGGTYNEQFF; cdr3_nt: TGCGCCAGCAGCCTCACTAGCGGGGGTACCTACAATGAGCAGTTCTTC
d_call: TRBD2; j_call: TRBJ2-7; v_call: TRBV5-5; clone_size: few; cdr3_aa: CASSLRTSYEQYF; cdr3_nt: TGTGCCAGCAGCTTGCGGACTAGCTACGAGCAGTACTTC